This T cell receptor beta chain was retrieved from a study of T cells after yellow fever vaccination. A single record per CDR3 protein comes from TCRdb applying MiXCR to the 5' RACE reads. The sample lists 100,000 to 150,000 distinct CDR3 sequences, more than 7.5% occurring once. The germline V gene has CDR1 SQVTM and CDR2 ANQGSEA. The CDR3 is 13 amino acids. The TCR originated in a man aged 18 to 29 who received the YFV17D yellow fever vaccine. Sample: CD8+ T cells sorted from PBMCs, taken on the day of the yellow fever booster vaccination. This chain uses TRBV29-1 with TRBJ2-3; D is unclear. CDR3 protein: CSTQRSSTDTQYF. The CDR3 region has the DNA TGCAGTACCCAAAGATCTAGCACAGATACGCAGTATTTT.